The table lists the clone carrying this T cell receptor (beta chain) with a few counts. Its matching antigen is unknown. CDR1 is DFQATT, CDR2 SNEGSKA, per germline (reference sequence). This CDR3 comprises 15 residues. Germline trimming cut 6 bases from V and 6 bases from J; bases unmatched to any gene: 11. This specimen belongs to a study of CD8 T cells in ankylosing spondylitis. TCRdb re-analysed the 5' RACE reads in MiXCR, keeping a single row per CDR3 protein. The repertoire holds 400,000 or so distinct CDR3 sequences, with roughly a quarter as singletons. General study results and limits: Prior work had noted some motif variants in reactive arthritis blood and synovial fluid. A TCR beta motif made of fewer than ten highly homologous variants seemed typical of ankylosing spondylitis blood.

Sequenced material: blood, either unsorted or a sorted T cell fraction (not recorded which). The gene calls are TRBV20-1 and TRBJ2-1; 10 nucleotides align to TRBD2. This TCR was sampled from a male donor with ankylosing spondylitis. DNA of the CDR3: TGCAGTGCCCGACCGGGGGTAGCGGGGGGCAATGAGCAGTTCTTC. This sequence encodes CSARPGVAGGNEQFF.